Below, one T cell receptor beta chain is given with its context. Its antigen is unknown. A much larger clone sits a single nucleotide away, making a read error possible. Without the conserved terminal phenylalanine or tryptophan, this CDR3 likely stems from a read error. Germline V gene sequence: CDR1 SGHTA, CDR2 FQGNSA. This CDR3 region has 14 residues. Trimming took off 1 base at V and 4 bases at J, with 10 bases between the two ends. Cells sorted as Tregs were CD4+, CD25+ and CD127-/low. Notes on the study in general: The larger cohort examined one V-J beta rearrangement, not whole repertoires.

MiXCR, applied by TCRdb to the 5' RACE reads, yields one record per CDR3 protein. This sample yields more than 7,500 distinct CDR3 sequences, of which around 15% are seen a single time; 3.3% belongs to the top ten. The V call is TRBV7-2, the J call TRBJ1-1, with D uncertain. The specimen sequenced was Tregs sorted from blood. This receptor was identified in a female donor with breast cancer. CDR3 in amino acids: CASSLDRQFTEAFL. CDR3 bases: TGTGCCAGCAGCTTAGATAGGCAGTTCACTGAAGCTTTCTTA.